This T cell receptor beta chain stems from a study of identical twins. Through template switching, a universal primer site was introduced, and the cDNA contained unique molecular identifiers. One entry per CDR3 protein, called by TCRdb with MiXCR from the 5' RACE reads. The data show 350,000 to 500,000 distinct CDR3 sequences, about 18% seen once. This clonotype showed up just a few times. Germline CDR1 is SGHVS and CDR2 is FQNEAQ. The CDR3 spans 15 residues. The V end was cut by 1 base, the J end by 4 bases, with 11 bases between. This TCR was recovered from a man aged 50-59 years in good health. The chain employs TRBV7-8 and TRBJ2-1; D unclear. The specimen sequenced was naive T cells sorted from blood. This chain's CDR3 is CASSLGFLFYNEQFF. For the CDR3, the DNA is TGTGCCAGCAGCTTAGGATTCCTTTTTTACAATGAGCAGTTCTTC.